A single T cell receptor (beta chain) is shown here with its context. The source of the sample is a study of control samples from healthy donors and cancer patients. The data were produced by immunoSEQ multiplex PCR, yet TCRdb's version contains in-frame clones alone and is incomplete. Counted here are roughly 59,000 clones, under 95% occurring once; the ten biggest clones make up about 1.5%. The CDR3 is 12 amino acids. Trimming left V 1 base short and J 10 bases short, with 10 bases between. CDR1 is LGHDT, CDR2 YNNKEL, per germline (reference sequence). The specimen was PBMCs. The TCR comes from a man aged 40-49 years with colorectal cancer. This chain connects TRBV3-1 (or the pseudogene TRBV3-2) to TRBJ1-2; D ambiguous. The CDR3 is CASSQVAKVYTF. CDR3 DNA: TGTGCCAGCAGCCAAGTCGCTAAGGTCTACACCTTC.